What follows are 18 T cell receptor beta chains derived from one specimen sequenced in a study of blood T cell repertoires in COVID-19. Assay used: immunoSEQ multiplex PCR; TCRdb lists only in-frame clones, some missing. The table records 80,000 to 100,000 clones, about nine tenths of them present only once. The sample comprised peripheral blood. The receptors originated from a man in his fifties or sixties with acute or convalescent COVID-19.

This chain uses TRBV19 with TRBJ1-5; 9 nucleotides line up with TRBD1. Germline V lookup: CDR1 LNHDA, CDR2 SQIVND (reference sequence). J gave up 6 bases and V 4 bases, and 10 bases lay outside the gene matches. The CDR3 is 16 amino acids. CDR3 protein: CASSTDTGGSGQPQHF. CDR3 in DNA: TGTGCCAGTAGTACCGATACAGGGGGCAGTGGTCAGCCCCAGCATTTT.

The rearrangement joins TRBV11-1 to TRBJ2-7, with 7 positions matching TRBD1. Germline CDR1 SGHAT, CDR2 FQDESV (reference sequence). With V trimmed by 3 bases and J by 2 bases, 4 bases remained unmatched. This CDR3 comprises 14 residues. This CDR3 is CASSFGRGTYEQYF. CDR3 DNA: TGTGCCAGCAGCTTCGGCAGGGGGACCTACGAGCAGTACTTC.

This sequence joins TRBV10-3 and TRBJ2-1; 7 bases line up with TRBD1. The CDR3 is 15 residues long. J was trimmed by 5 bases and V by 3 bases; bases with no gene match: 7. Germline V gene lookup returns CDR1 ENHRY and CDR2 SYGVKD. CDR3 protein: CAISDPRQGDNEQFF. For the CDR3, the DNA is TGTGCCATCAGTGACCCACGACAGGGAGACAATGAGCAGTTCTTC.

The chain employs TRBV7-2 and TRBJ2-1; D is uncertain. CDR1 is SGHTA and CDR2 is FQGNSA in the germline V gene. V lost 2 bases to trimming and J lost 2 bases, with 10 bases between them. The CDR3 covers 15 residues. CDR3 coding DNA: TGTGCCAGCAGCTTAAGGCAGGTAACCTACAATGAGCAGTTCTTC. Translating gives CASSLRQVTYNEQFF.

The J gene is TRBJ2-6, the V gene TRBV6-6; 8 positions agree with TRBD1. Trimming removed 2 bases from V and 2 bases from J; junction bases left unmatched: 2. Germline CDR1 and CDR2: MNHNY and SVGAGI (reference sequence). CDR3 length: 16 residues. The CDR3 is CASSYPGGAGANVLTF. The DNA of the CDR3 is TGTGCCAGCAGTTACCCAGGGGGCGCTGGGGCCAACGTCCTGACTTTC.

This clone was seen a single time. This rearrangement joins TRBV6-2 or TRBV6-3 to TRBJ1-5; TRBD1 aligns across 7 bases. Germline V lookup: CDR1 MNHEY, CDR2 SVGEGT. Unmatched junction bases numbered 16, after V lost 2 bases and J lost 9 bases. The CDR3 has 17 residues. The CDR3 region is CASSYATRRTGVAPQHF. In DNA form, the CDR3 reads TGTGCCAGCAGTTACGCAACTAGACGGACAGGCGTAGCGCCCCAGCATTTT.

V gene TRBV6-5 combines with J gene TRBJ1-6; possible D gene TRBD1, 5 bases. Germline assignment: CDR1 MNHEY and CDR2 SVGAGI. Trimming cost V 2 bases and J 13 bases, with 9 bases left between them. The CDR3 is 12 amino acids. This chain's CDR3 is CASSYEKGPLHF. For the CDR3, the DNA is TGTGCCAGCAGTTACGAGAAGGGGCCCCTCCACTTT.

The gene calls are TRBV3-1 (or the pseudogene TRBV3-2) and TRBJ1-6; 8 bases fit TRBD1. Germline lookup yields CDR1 LGHDT and CDR2 YNNKEL (reference sequence). This CDR3 region has 16 residues. Unmatched junction bases numbered 11, after V lost 4 bases and J lost 9 bases. CDR3 sequence reads: CASSPRQGLPTSPLHF. In DNA form, the CDR3 reads TGTGCCAGCAGCCCTCGACAGGGGCTCCCTACTTCACCCCTCCACTTT.

As DNA, the CDR3 is TGTGCCAGCAGCCTAAATTACGACTCCTACGAGCAGTACTTC. Its translation: CASSLNYDSYEQYF. The chain joins TRBV6-5 to TRBJ2-7, with D uncertain. The CDR3 loop spans 14 amino acids. V lost 6 bases to trimming and J lost 0 bases, with 12 bases between them. CDR1 and CDR2 from the germline V gene are MNHEY and SVGAGI.

This clone was recorded only once. The V and J genes are TRBV5-1 and TRBJ1-2; D call uncertain. Trimming removed 0 bases from V and 2 bases from J, with 17 bases in between. The length of the CDR3 is 17 residues. Per the germline V gene, CDR1 is SGHRS and CDR2 is YFSETQ. The CDR3 nucleotides read TGCGCCAGCAGCTTGGGAAGCGGAGCCACACCAAACTATGGCTACACCTTC. This gives the protein CASSLGSGATPNYGYTF.

The chain joins TRBV3-1 (or the pseudogene TRBV3-2) to TRBJ1-5; a weak D match, TRBD1 (5 bases). Trimming removed 1 base at V and 7 bases at J, with 8 bases between. Looked up from germline, CDR1 is LGHDT and CDR2 is YNNKEL (reference sequence). CDR3 size: 13 residues. CDR3 nucleotides: TGTGCCAGCAGCCAAGTTGGGGCCCAGCCCCAGCATTTT. It specifies CASSQVGAQPQHF.

The chain is built from TRBV5-1 and TRBJ2-7; weak D call: TRBD1 (5 bases). V lost 4 bases to trimming and J lost 2 bases, with 13 bases between them. CDR1 and CDR2 from the germline V gene are SGHRS and YFSETQ. This CDR3 spans 14 amino acids. The CDR3 is CASSARVGAYEQYF. CDR3 sequence (DNA): TGCGCCAGCAGCGCCAGGGTAGGGGCCTACGAGCAGTACTTC.

Worth noting for this clone: Distinct nucleotide sequences in the sample also encode this CDR3. V gene TRBV19 combines with J gene TRBJ1-3, with 7 bases fitting TRBD1. The CDR3 is 13 residues long. Per germline, CDR1 LNHDA and CDR2 SQIVND (reference sequence). CDR3 protein: CATGTASGNTIYF. The CDR3 bases are TGTGCTACAGGGACAGCTTCTGGAAACACCATATATTTT.

The chain links TRBV27 to TRBJ1-6; 9 positions match TRBD1. This CDR3 spans 17 amino acids. V shed 5 bases and J 6 bases; nucleotides not matched to a gene: 11. CDR1 is MNHEY and CDR2 is SMNVEV in the germline V gene (reference sequence). The CDR3 is CASSQDRGNLGNSPLHF. CDR3 sequence (DNA): TGTGCCAGCAGTCAGGACAGGGGAAACCTTGGTAATTCACCCCTCCACTTT.

V usage is TRBV19 and J usage is TRBJ2-1; 7 bases fit TRBD1. V lost 3 bases to trimming and J lost 6 bases; unmatched junction nucleotides: 11. Germline CDR1 and CDR2: LNHDA and SQIVND (reference sequence). The CDR3 has 16 amino acids. The chain's CDR3 is CASSIRQGVLGNEQFF. CDR3 DNA sequence: TGTGCCAGTAGTATCCGCCAGGGGGTCTTGGGCAATGAGCAGTTCTTC.

V and J are TRBV7-9 and TRBJ1-4; D perhaps matches TRBD1 (6 bases). The V and J ends lost 5 bases and 4 bases respectively, with 14 bases between them. From germline, CDR1 is SEHNR and CDR2 FQNEAQ (reference sequence). There are 15 residues in the CDR3. CDR3 amino acids: CASSPPGANNEKLFF. The CDR3 DNA follows: TGTGCCAGCAGCCCTCCAGGGGCAAATAATGAAAAACTGTTTTTT.

The chain combines TRBV6-2 or TRBV6-3 with TRBJ1-1, with 7 bases lining up with TRBD1. V shed 5 bases, J shed 6 bases, and the junction held 12 bases outside the gene matches. The CDR3 consists of 15 residues. In germline, CDR1 is MNHEY, CDR2 SVGEGT. CDR3 region: CASSIYTGTVSEAFF. Written as DNA, the CDR3 is TGTGCCAGCAGTATATATACCGGGACAGTTTCTGAAGCTTTCTTT.

Notes on this clone: One end of the junction fails to match germline, which may point to a read error. The chain joins TRBV7-9 to TRBJ1-2; D remains unclear. CDR3 length: 14 amino acids. Germline V CDR1 and CDR2: SEHNR, FQNEAQ (reference sequence). The CDR3 region is CASSLALVNYGCTF. The DNA of the CDR3 is TGTGCCAGCAGCTTAGCGCTCGTCAACTATGGCTGCACCTTC.